This TCR delta chain emerged from a study of gamma-delta chains in newborns, infants, children. Looking at the study overall: Microbial exposure reportedly drives polyclonal innate γδ T cell expansion after birth.

The germline CDR1 and CDR2 sequences are GEAIGNYY and EKD. This CDR3 has 15 amino acids. The V and J ends lost 3 bases and 0 bases respectively, with 10 bases between them. TCRdb called clones anew from the reads with CATT. Altogether 4,000 to 5,000 delta-chain clones are present, 14% to 15% being singletons, with the ten largest covering 8.5%. In the case of this clone: A far larger clone is just one base off, so this is likely a read error.

This sequence joins TRDV2 and TRDJ2; D not certain. The receptor comes from a child who was a newborn, infant or young child, either healthy, febrile or measles-vaccinated (not recorded which). The specimen was blood. The CDR3 sequence is CACDALQSLTAQLFF. The DNA of the CDR3 is TGTGCCTGTGACGCTCTTCAGTCTTTGACAGCACAACTCTTCTTT.